These T cell receptor beta chains were read from a single sample in a study of CD8 T cells in Susac syndrome. From the immunoSEQ multiplex PCR reads, TCRdb called clonotypes with MiXCR, one entry per CDR3 protein. The sample shows some 120,000 distinct CDR3 sequences, nearly 95% of them seen only once. Sequencing used CD4+ T cells from PBMCs. The receptors here all came from a human donor in good health. Each CDR3 is given with its conserved first and last residue. A D gene is named only where the DNA matches it firmly. Only some rows state a clone size, as once, few, many or a class for expanded clones.

d_call: -; v_call: TRBV10-2; clone_size: -; j_call: TRBJ2-7; cdr3_aa: CASSESGTRWSYEQYF; cdr3_nt: TGCGCCAGCAGTGAGTCGGGCACAAGGTGGTCCTACGAGCAGTACTTC
d_call: -; v_call: TRBV20-1; clone_size: -; j_call: TRBJ2-2; cdr3_aa: CSARPSIPGHRALRGTGELFF; cdr3_nt: TGCAGTGCTAGACCCTCCATTCCGGGACATCGGGCCTTACGCGGCACCGGGGAGCTGTTTTTT
d_call: -; v_call: TRBV6-1; clone_size: -; j_call: TRBJ2-7; cdr3_aa: CASSGGYDYEQYF; cdr3_nt: TGTGCCAGCAGTGGGGGGTATGACTACGAGCAGTACTTC
d_call: -; v_call: TRBV30; clone_size: -; j_call: TRBJ1-1; cdr3_aa: CAWSVWGVHTEAFF; cdr3_nt: TGTGCCTGGAGTGTTTGGGGGGTACACACTGAAGCTTTCTTT
d_call: TRBD1; v_call: TRBV20-1; clone_size: -; j_call: TRBJ2-3; cdr3_aa: CSATRDREGADTQYF; cdr3_nt: TGCAGTGCCACTAGGGACAGGGAAGGGGCAGATACGCAGTATTTT
d_call: TRBD2; v_call: TRBV29-1; clone_size: once; j_call: TRBJ2-3; cdr3_aa: CSVDSPSGKADTQYF; cdr3_nt: TGCAGCGTTGATTCCCCTAGCGGGAAGGCAGATACGCAGTATTTT
d_call: -; v_call: TRBV29-1; clone_size: -; j_call: TRBJ2-5; cdr3_aa: CSVDSLRPLQETQYF; cdr3_nt: TGCAGCGTTGACTCTTTGCGCCCTCTCCAAGAGACCCAGTACTTC
d_call: -; v_call: TRBV27; clone_size: -; j_call: TRBJ1-5; cdr3_aa: CASSFATWTGNQPQHF; cdr3_nt: TGTGCCAGCAGTTTTGCGACCTGGACCGGTAATCAGCCCCAGCATTTT
d_call: TRBD2; v_call: TRBV3-1; clone_size: -; j_call: TRBJ2-3; cdr3_aa: CASSQDGILAGGSADTQYF; cdr3_nt: TGTGCCAGCAGCCAAGACGGGATTCTAGCGGGAGGGTCGGCAGATACGCAGTATTTT
d_call: -; v_call: TRBV2; clone_size: -; j_call: TRBJ2-7; cdr3_aa: CASSLQQYEQYF; cdr3_nt: TGTGCCAGCAGTCTCCAACAATACGAGCAGTACTTC
d_call: -; v_call: TRBV5-6; clone_size: -; j_call: TRBJ1-1; cdr3_aa: CASSPGSGTEAFF; cdr3_nt: TGTGCCAGCAGCCCCGGATCAGGGACTGAAGCTTTCTTT
d_call: -; v_call: TRBV27; clone_size: -; j_call: TRBJ1-1; cdr3_aa: CASSLPGRTEAFF; cdr3_nt: TGTGCCAGCAGTTTACCCGGGAGAACTGAAGCTTTCTTT
d_call: TRBD2; v_call: TRBV4-2; clone_size: once; j_call: TRBJ2-1; cdr3_aa: CASSQEGEIIRRWGLAGAEQFF; cdr3_nt: TGTGCCAGCAGCCAAGAAGGAGAGATCATTCGGCGTTGGGGACTAGCGGGAGCTGAGCAGTTCTTC
d_call: TRBD2; v_call: TRBV20-1; clone_size: -; j_call: TRBJ2-1; cdr3_aa: CSARKGLAGYNEQFF; cdr3_nt: TGCAGTGCTAGAAAAGGACTAGCGGGATACAATGAGCAGTTCTTC
d_call: -; v_call: TRBV7-9; clone_size: -; j_call: TRBJ2-3; cdr3_aa: CASSLLADTQYF; cdr3_nt: TGTGCCAGCAGCTTACTTGCGGATACGCAGTATTTT
d_call: -; v_call: TRBV3-1; clone_size: once; j_call: TRBJ2-1; cdr3_aa: CASSQPRTAFSYNEQFF; cdr3_nt: TGTGCCAGCAGCCAACCGAGGACAGCCTTCTCCTACAATGAGCAGTTCTTC
d_call: -; v_call: TRBV18; clone_size: -; j_call: TRBJ1-1; cdr3_aa: CASSLGAEKNTEAFF; cdr3_nt: TGTGCCAGCTCACTGGGCGCCGAAAAGAACACTGAAGCTTTCTTT
d_call: -; v_call: TRBV29-1; clone_size: -; j_call: TRBJ2-2; cdr3_aa: CSVPDGGNTGELFF; cdr3_nt: TGCAGCGTCCCCGACGGGGGAAACACCGGGGAGCTGTTTTTT
d_call: -; v_call: TRBV5-1; clone_size: -; j_call: TRBJ2-5; cdr3_aa: CASSFRSANQETQYF; cdr3_nt: TGCGCCAGCAGCTTCAGGAGCGCCAACCAAGAGACCCAGTACTTC
d_call: -; v_call: TRBV5-1; clone_size: -; j_call: TRBJ2-3; cdr3_aa: CASTVSSTDTQYF; cdr3_nt: TGCGCCAGCACCGTCTCGAGCACAGATACGCAGTATTTT
d_call: -; v_call: TRBV6-1; clone_size: -; j_call: TRBJ1-2; cdr3_aa: CASSSNPGGTLGGYTF; cdr3_nt: TGTGCCAGCAGCTCGAACCCGGGTGGTACCTTAGGTGGCTACACCTTC
d_call: TRBD2; v_call: TRBV5-1; clone_size: -; j_call: TRBJ2-3; cdr3_aa: CASSLDLAGAITQYF; cdr3_nt: TGCGCCAGCAGCTTGGATCTAGCGGGAGCGATTACGCAGTATTTT
d_call: TRBD2; v_call: TRBV5-1; clone_size: -; j_call: TRBJ2-2; cdr3_aa: CATGLAGRNTGELFF; cdr3_nt: TGCGCCACCGGACTAGCGGGAAGGAACACCGGGGAGCTGTTTTTT
d_call: TRBD1; v_call: TRBV4-2; clone_size: -; j_call: TRBJ1-2; cdr3_aa: CASSQDPGGDYGYTF; cdr3_nt: TGTGCCAGCAGCCAAGATCCAGGGGGCGACTATGGCTACACCTTC
d_call: TRBD2; v_call: TRBV7-9; clone_size: -; j_call: TRBJ2-7; cdr3_aa: CASSPKTSGSYEQYF; cdr3_nt: TGTGCCAGCAGCCCGAAGACTAGCGGCTCCTACGAGCAGTACTTC
d_call: -; v_call: TRBV19; clone_size: -; j_call: TRBJ1-2; cdr3_aa: CASSIGTDISGGYTF; cdr3_nt: TGTGCCAGTAGTATAGGCACGGACATTAGCGGGGGCTACACCTTC
d_call: TRBD1; v_call: TRBV5-1; clone_size: -; j_call: TRBJ1-2; cdr3_aa: CASSADRGYGYTF; cdr3_nt: TGCGCCAGCAGCGCTGACAGGGGCTATGGCTACACCTTC
d_call: TRBD2; v_call: TRBV2; clone_size: -; j_call: TRBJ2-5; cdr3_aa: CASSAPPGRVQETQYF; cdr3_nt: TGTGCCAGCAGTGCCCCCCCCGGGAGGGTCCAAGAGACCCAGTACTTC
d_call: -; v_call: TRBV19; clone_size: -; j_call: TRBJ1-1; cdr3_aa: CATSRQFAEAFF; cdr3_nt: TGTGCCACTAGTCGACAGTTCGCTGAAGCTTTCTTT
d_call: -; v_call: TRBV4-1; clone_size: -; j_call: TRBJ2-3; cdr3_aa: CASRNLTDTQYF; cdr3_nt: TGCGCCAGCAGGAACCTCACAGATACGCAGTATTTT
d_call: -; v_call: TRBV27; clone_size: -; j_call: TRBJ2-6; cdr3_aa: CASSLGAAVYSGANVLTF; cdr3_nt: TGTGCCAGCAGTTTAGGGGCCGCAGTATACTCTGGGGCCAACGTCCTGACTTTC
d_call: -; v_call: TRBV3-1; clone_size: -; j_call: TRBJ2-2; cdr3_aa: CASSQEPGFGELFF; cdr3_nt: TGTGCCAGCAGCCAAGAGCCAGGGTTCGGGGAGCTGTTTTTT
d_call: -; v_call: TRBV3-1; clone_size: -; j_call: TRBJ1-1; cdr3_aa: CASSQDTGTTEAFF; cdr3_nt: TGTGCCAGCAGCCAAGATACCGGGACCACTGAAGCTTTCTTT
d_call: -; v_call: TRBV28; clone_size: -; j_call: TRBJ2-1; cdr3_aa: CASSLVRAGEQFF; cdr3_nt: TGTGCCAGCAGTTTAGTCCGGGCGGGTGAGCAGTTCTTC
d_call: TRBD2; v_call: TRBV7-2; clone_size: -; j_call: TRBJ2-3; cdr3_aa: CASSLGSRGSGTDTQYF; cdr3_nt: TGTGCCAGCAGCTTAGGCAGCCGCGGGAGTGGCACAGATACGCAGTATTTT
d_call: -; v_call: TRBV5-1; clone_size: -; j_call: TRBJ2-5; cdr3_aa: CASRQEETQYF; cdr3_nt: TGCGCCAGCCGACAGGAAGAGACCCAGTACTTC
d_call: -; v_call: TRBV29-1; clone_size: once; j_call: TRBJ2-7; cdr3_aa: CSVARTDYEQYF; cdr3_nt: TGCAGCGTTGCCAGGACAGACTACGAGCAGTACTTC
d_call: -; v_call: TRBV12-3/TRBV12-4; clone_size: -; j_call: TRBJ2-7; cdr3_aa: CASSSGLEEQYF; cdr3_nt: TGTGCCAGCAGTTCGGGACTGGAAGAGCAGTACTTC
d_call: -; v_call: TRBV6-6; clone_size: -; j_call: TRBJ1-3; cdr3_aa: CASTSGQNSGNTIYF; cdr3_nt: TGTGCCAGCACCTCCGGACAGAACTCTGGAAACACCATATATTTT
d_call: -; v_call: TRBV5-1; clone_size: -; j_call: TRBJ2-7; cdr3_aa: CASSLARSSGYEQYF; cdr3_nt: TGCGCCAGCAGCTTGGCACGGAGCTCAGGCTACGAGCAGTACTTC
d_call: -; v_call: TRBV19; clone_size: -; j_call: TRBJ1-1; cdr3_aa: CASSSGYGEAFF; cdr3_nt: TGTGCCAGTAGTAGCGGATACGGTGAAGCTTTCTTT
d_call: TRBD2; v_call: TRBV6-6; clone_size: -; j_call: TRBJ2-1; cdr3_aa: CASSYIAGAYNEQFF; cdr3_nt: TGTGCCAGCAGTTACATAGCGGGAGCCTACAATGAGCAGTTCTTC
d_call: TRBD2; v_call: TRBV18; clone_size: -; j_call: TRBJ2-7; cdr3_aa: CASSGGTSGLSSYEQYF; cdr3_nt: TGTGCCAGCTCAGGCGGGACTAGCGGGTTGAGCTCCTACGAGCAGTACTTC
d_call: TRBD2; v_call: TRBV20-1; clone_size: -; j_call: TRBJ2-5; cdr3_aa: CSARDRAGAPQETQYF; cdr3_nt: TGCAGTGCTAGAGATCGAGCGGGAGCCCCCCAAGAGACCCAGTACTTC
d_call: -; v_call: TRBV5-4; clone_size: -; j_call: TRBJ1-1; cdr3_aa: CASSLPLGDGEAFF; cdr3_nt: TGTGCCAGCAGCTTACCTCTTGGGGACGGTGAAGCTTTCTTT
d_call: -; v_call: TRBV5-1; clone_size: -; j_call: TRBJ1-1; cdr3_aa: CASSRGSGGGTEAFF; cdr3_nt: TGCGCCAGCAGCCGTGGCTCGGGAGGCGGCACTGAAGCTTTCTTT
d_call: -; v_call: TRBV29-1; clone_size: -; j_call: TRBJ1-4; cdr3_aa: CSAKEGSNEKLFF; cdr3_nt: TGCAGCGCGAAGGAGGGGTCTAATGAAAAACTGTTTTTT
d_call: TRBD2; v_call: TRBV6-5; clone_size: -; j_call: TRBJ2-5; cdr3_aa: CASSSPGGTQYF; cdr3_nt: TGTGCCAGCAGTTCCCCGGGGGGGACCCAGTACTTC
d_call: TRBD2; v_call: TRBV7-2; clone_size: -; j_call: TRBJ2-3; cdr3_aa: CASSPRTSGRTDTQYF; cdr3_nt: TGTGCCAGCAGCCCGAGGACTAGCGGGAGGACAGATACGCAGTATTTT
d_call: -; v_call: TRBV29-1; clone_size: -; j_call: TRBJ1-2; cdr3_aa: CSVGATRSYGYTF; cdr3_nt: TGCAGCGTTGGGGCCACCCGAAGTTATGGCTACACCTTC
d_call: TRBD2; v_call: TRBV7-2; clone_size: -; j_call: TRBJ2-5; cdr3_aa: CASSSNSGRETQYF; cdr3_nt: TGTGCCAGCAGCTCGAATAGCGGGAGAGAGACCCAGTACTTC
d_call: -; v_call: TRBV4-2; clone_size: once; j_call: TRBJ2-1; cdr3_aa: CASSQDMAGYYNEQFF; cdr3_nt: TGTGCCAGCAGCCAAGATATGGCGGGGTACTACAATGAGCAGTTCTTC
d_call: TRBD2; v_call: TRBV29-1; clone_size: -; j_call: TRBJ2-5; cdr3_aa: CSVDAGGQETQYF; cdr3_nt: TGCAGCGTTGATGCGGGAGGGCAAGAGACCCAGTACTTC
d_call: -; v_call: TRBV5-4; clone_size: -; j_call: TRBJ2-7; cdr3_aa: CAFSGSPYEQYF; cdr3_nt: TGTGCCTTTTCAGGAAGCCCCTACGAGCAGTACTTC
d_call: -; v_call: TRBV3-1; clone_size: -; j_call: TRBJ2-5; cdr3_aa: CASSQLGKKGPETQYF; cdr3_nt: TGTGCCAGCAGCCAACTGGGGAAAAAGGGCCCAGAGACCCAGTACTTC
d_call: TRBD1; v_call: TRBV2; clone_size: -; j_call: TRBJ2-1; cdr3_aa: CASSVDRESWFF; cdr3_nt: TGTGCCAGCAGTGTCGACAGGGAGAGCTGGTTCTTC
d_call: -; v_call: TRBV9; clone_size: -; j_call: TRBJ1-3; cdr3_aa: CASSPRGQGNTIYF; cdr3_nt: TGTGCCAGCAGCCCCCGAGGACAGGGAAACACCATATATTTT
d_call: TRBD1; v_call: TRBV7-2; clone_size: -; j_call: TRBJ1-1; cdr3_aa: CASSLVSRQGQGAFF; cdr3_nt: TGTGCCAGCAGCTTAGTCTCGCGGCAGGGACAGGGAGCTTTCTTT
d_call: -; v_call: TRBV24-1; clone_size: -; j_call: TRBJ2-5; cdr3_aa: CATSVGKETQYF; cdr3_nt: TGTGCCACCAGTGTCGGGAAAGAGACCCAGTACTTC
d_call: -; v_call: TRBV27; clone_size: -; j_call: TRBJ1-5; cdr3_aa: CASSLEGLSNQPQHF; cdr3_nt: TGTGCCAGCAGTTTGGAGGGCCTTAGCAATCAGCCCCAGCATTTT